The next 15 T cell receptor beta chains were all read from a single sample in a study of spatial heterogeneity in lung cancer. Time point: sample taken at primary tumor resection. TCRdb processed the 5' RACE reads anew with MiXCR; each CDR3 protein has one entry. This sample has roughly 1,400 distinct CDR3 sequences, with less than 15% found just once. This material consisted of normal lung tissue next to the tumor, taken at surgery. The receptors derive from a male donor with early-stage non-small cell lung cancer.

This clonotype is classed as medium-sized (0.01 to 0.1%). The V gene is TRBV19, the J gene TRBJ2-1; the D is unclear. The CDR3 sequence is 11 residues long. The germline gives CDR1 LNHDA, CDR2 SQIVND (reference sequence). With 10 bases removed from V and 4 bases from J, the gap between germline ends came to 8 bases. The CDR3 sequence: CATILYNEQFF. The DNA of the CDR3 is TGTGCCACCATCTTGTACAATGAGCAGTTCTTC. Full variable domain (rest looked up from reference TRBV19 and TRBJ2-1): DGGITQSPKYLFRKEGQNVTLSCEQNLNHDAMYWYRQDPGQGLRLIYYSQIVNDFQKGDIAEGYSVSREKKESFPLTVTSAQKNPTAFYLCATILYNEQFFGPGTRLTVL.

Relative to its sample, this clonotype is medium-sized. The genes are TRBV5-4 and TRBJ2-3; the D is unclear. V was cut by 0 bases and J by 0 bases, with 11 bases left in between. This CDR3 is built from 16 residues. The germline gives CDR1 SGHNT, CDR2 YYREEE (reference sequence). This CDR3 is CASSLDADPSTDTQYF. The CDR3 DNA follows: TGTGCCAGCAGCTTGGATGCGGACCCTAGCACAGATACGCAGTATTTT. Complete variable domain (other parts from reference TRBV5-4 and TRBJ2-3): ETGVTQSPTHLIKTRGQQVTLRCSSQSGHNTVSWYQQALGQGPQFIFQYYREEENGRGNFPPRFSGLQFPNYSSELNVNALELDDSALYLCASSLDADPSTDTQYFGPGTRLTVL.

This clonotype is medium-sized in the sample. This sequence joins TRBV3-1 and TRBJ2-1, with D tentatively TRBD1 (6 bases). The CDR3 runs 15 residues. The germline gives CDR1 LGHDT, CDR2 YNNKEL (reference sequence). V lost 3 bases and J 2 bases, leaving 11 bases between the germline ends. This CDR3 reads CASSQVTGTYNEQFF. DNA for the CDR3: TGTGCCAGCAGCCAGGTGACAGGAACCTACAATGAGCAGTTCTTC.

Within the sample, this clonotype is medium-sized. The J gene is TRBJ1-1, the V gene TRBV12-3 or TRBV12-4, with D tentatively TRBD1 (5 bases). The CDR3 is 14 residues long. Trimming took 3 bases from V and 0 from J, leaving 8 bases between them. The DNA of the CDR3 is TGTGCCAGCAGTTTCTCACAGGTGAACACTGAAGCTTTCTTT. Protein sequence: CASSFSQVNTEAFF.

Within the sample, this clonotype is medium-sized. The CDR3 bases are TGCGCCAGCAGCTTGGCCTCCGGGAGCGGTGAGACCCAGTACTTC. Protein product: CASSLASGSGETQYF. V is TRBV5-1 and J is TRBJ2-5, with D maybe TRBD2 (6 bases). This CDR3 is built from 15 residues. The ends were cut back, 0 bases at V and 5 bases at J, with 14 bases in the middle. The germline V gene encodes CDR1 SGHRS and CDR2 YFSETQ.

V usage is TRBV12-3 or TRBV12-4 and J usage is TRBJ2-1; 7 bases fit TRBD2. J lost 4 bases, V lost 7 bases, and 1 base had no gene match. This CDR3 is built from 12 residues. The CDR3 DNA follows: TGTGCCAGCACCGGGGGGTACAATGAGCAGTTCTTC. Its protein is CASTGGYNEQFF.

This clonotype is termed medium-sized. The CDR3 spells CASTPGGGVGTQYF. The CDR3, as DNA: TGTGCCAGCACCCCGGGAGGGGGAGTTGGTACCCAGTACTTC. V is TRBV7-9 and J is TRBJ2-5, with 8 bases fitting TRBD2. With 7 bases clipped from V and 8 bases from J, the junction kept 12 bases outside the gene matches. From germline, CDR1 is SEHNR and CDR2 FQNEAQ (reference sequence). CDR3 length: 14 amino acids.

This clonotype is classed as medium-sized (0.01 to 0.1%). The CDR3 region has the DNA TGTGCCAGCAGTTCGCCCGTGAAGGGGGACTACGAGCAGTACTTC. This translates into CASSSPVKGDYEQYF. The rearrangement joins TRBV28 to TRBJ2-7; TRBD1 might be the D (6 bases). Germline values: CDR1 MDHEN, CDR2 SYDVKM. The CDR3 totals 15 residues. V lost 4 bases to trimming and J lost 3 bases, with 16 bases between them.

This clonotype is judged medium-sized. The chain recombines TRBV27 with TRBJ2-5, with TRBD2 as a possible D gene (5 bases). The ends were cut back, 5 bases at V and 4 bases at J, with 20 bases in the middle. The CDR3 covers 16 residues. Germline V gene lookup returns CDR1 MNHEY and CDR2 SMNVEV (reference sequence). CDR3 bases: TGTGCCAGCAGTCAAGGCCAATATGAAGGGAGAGAGACCCAGTACTTC. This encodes CASSQGQYEGRETQYF.

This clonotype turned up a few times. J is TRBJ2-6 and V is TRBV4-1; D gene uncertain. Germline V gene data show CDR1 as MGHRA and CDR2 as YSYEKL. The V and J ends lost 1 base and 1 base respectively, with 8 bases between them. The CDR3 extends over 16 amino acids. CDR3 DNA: TGCGCCAGCAGCCAAGCGGAAAGGTCTGGGGCCAACGTCCTGACTTTC. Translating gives CASSQAERSGANVLTF.

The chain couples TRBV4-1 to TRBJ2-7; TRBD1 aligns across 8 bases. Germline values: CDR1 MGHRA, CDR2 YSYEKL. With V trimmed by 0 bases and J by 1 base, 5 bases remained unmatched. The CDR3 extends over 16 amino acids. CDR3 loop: CASSQENRGDSYEQYF. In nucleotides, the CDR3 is TGCGCCAGCAGCCAAGAAAACAGGGGGGATTCCTACGAGCAGTACTTC.

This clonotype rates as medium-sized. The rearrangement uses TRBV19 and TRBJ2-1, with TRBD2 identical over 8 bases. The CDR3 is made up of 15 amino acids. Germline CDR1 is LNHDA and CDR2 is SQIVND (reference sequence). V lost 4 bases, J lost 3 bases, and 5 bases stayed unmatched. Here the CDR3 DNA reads TGTGCCAGTAGTAGGAATAGCGGGGTCTACAATGAGCAGTTCTTC. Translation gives CASSRNSGVYNEQFF.

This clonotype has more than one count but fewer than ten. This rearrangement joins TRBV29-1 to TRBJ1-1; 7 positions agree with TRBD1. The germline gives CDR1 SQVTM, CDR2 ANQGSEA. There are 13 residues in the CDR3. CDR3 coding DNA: TGCACCCCGGGGGGGGCAGGGGGGACTGAAGCTTTCTTT. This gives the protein CTPGGAGGTEAFF.

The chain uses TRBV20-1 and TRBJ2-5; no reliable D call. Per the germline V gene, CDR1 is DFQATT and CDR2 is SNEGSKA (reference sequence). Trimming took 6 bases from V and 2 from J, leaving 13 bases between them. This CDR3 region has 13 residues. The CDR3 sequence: CSARPLDQETQYF. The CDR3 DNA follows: TGCAGTGCCAGGCCCCTAGATCAAGAGACCCAGTACTTC.

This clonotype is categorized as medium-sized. The CDR3 region has the DNA TGTGCCAGTACTTCACGGCCGGGACTAGCGGGAGCGGAGACCCAGTACTTC. The encoded protein is CASTSRPGLAGAETQYF. J is TRBJ2-5 and V is TRBV19; 14 bases are shared with TRBD2. The CDR3 consists of 17 residues. The germline gives CDR1 LNHDA, CDR2 SQIVND (reference sequence). Trimming cost V 7 bases and J 5 bases; bases outside gene matches: 12.